This TCR beta chain was captured in a study of shared clonotypes between healthy human individuals. The CDR3 covers 15 residues. Germline values: CDR1 KGHSH, CDR2 LQKENI. The V gene end was trimmed by 2 bases and the J gene end by 6 bases; junction bases not matched to a gene: 10. Assay: immunoSEQ multiplex PCR; the TCRdb copy retains only in-frame clones and omits some. The sample lists some 530,000 clones; roughly 80% were seen once. The chain couples TRBV18 to TRBJ2-7, with 7 bases that match TRBD1. The specimen sequenced was PBMCs. The sequence derives from a woman aged 40 to 50 in good health. Some clones in this sample may be carry-over from other donors' samples. For the CDR3, the DNA is TGTGCCAGCTCACCAGATAGGGCAGGGGGAAGCGAGCAGTACTTC. Its protein product is CASSPDRAGGSEQYF. The full variable domain, completed using reference TRBV18 and TRBJ2-7, is NAGVMQNPRHLVRRRGQEARLRCSPMKGHSHVYWYRQLPEEGLKFMVYLQKENIIDESGMPKERFSAEFPKEGPSILRIQQVVRGDSAAYFCASSPDRAGGSEQYFGPGTRLTVT.